This TCR beta chain derives from a study of blood T cell repertoires in COVID-19. Overall study: Some COVID-19 samples were acute and others convalescent; all came from the United States, Italy and Spain. The cDNA or gDNA used as material had been derived from T cells, B-cell-depleted T cells, or PBMCs.

In the authors' workflow: For nucleated cells, counts were estimated from reference gene primer amplification. TCRdb's copy holds only in-frame clones and misses some; the assay was immunoSEQ multiplex PCR. V, J and clone size reflect that table, while D and trimming were determined from the DNA. The data hold 88,000 or so clones, with around 83% observed a single time. The CDR3 sequence is 19 residues long. The V gene end was trimmed by 4 bases and the J gene end by 6 bases; junction bases not matched to a gene: 19. Germline V gives CDR1 MDHEN, CDR2 SYDVKM. The J gene is TRBJ2-7, the V gene TRBV28, with TRBD2 matching 12 bases. The sequence was collected from a human donor in a cohort sampled during active COVID-19. Sequencing was carried out using peripheral blood. CDR3 sequence (DNA): TGTGCCAGCAGTTATCCGATGCGGCTAGCGGGAGGGCCCGTCGGCGAGCAGTACTTC. Protein: CASSYPMRLAGGPVGEQYF.